This TCR beta chain was observed in a study of T cells after yellow fever vaccination. Background on the study: SMART-Seq v4 Ultra Low Input prepared libraries from low-cell fractions. Whole-study findings and limits: A secondary response was less intense yet reached its peak sooner, at day 5 versus 15. The booster saw the reappearance of most primary-vaccination clones (96% CD4, about 88% CD8).

Conversion of TCR transcripts into cDNA relied on 5'RACE template switching, which added a universal primer site and UMIs. TCRdb independently ran MiXCR on the 5' RACE reads; one entry per CDR3 protein. Altogether fewer than 650,000 distinct CDR3 sequences are present, about a fifth being singletons, with the ten largest covering about a sixth. The V and J ends lost 1 base and 6 bases, in that order; junction bases with no gene match: 4. This CDR3 is 14 amino acids long. CDR1 is KGHSH and CDR2 is LQKENI in the germline V gene. This clonotype was seen a few times. Antigen specificity is unknown. This chain joins TRBV18 and TRBJ1-1, with 8 bases lining up with TRBD1. This receptor was obtained from a man aged 18 to 30 who received the YFV17D yellow fever vaccine. Material: PBMCs, obtained less than 25 days after the first yellow fever vaccination. CDR3 bases: TGTGCCAGCTCACCACAGACAGGGGTGGCTGAAGCTTTCTTT. It specifies CASSPQTGVAEAFF. Complete variable domain (other parts from reference TRBV18 and TRBJ1-1): NAGVMQNPRHLVRRRGQEARLRCSPMKGHSHVYWYRQLPEEGLKFMVYLQKENIIDESGMPKERFSAEFPKEGPSILRIQQVVRGDSAAYFCASSPQTGVAEAFFGQGTRLTVV.